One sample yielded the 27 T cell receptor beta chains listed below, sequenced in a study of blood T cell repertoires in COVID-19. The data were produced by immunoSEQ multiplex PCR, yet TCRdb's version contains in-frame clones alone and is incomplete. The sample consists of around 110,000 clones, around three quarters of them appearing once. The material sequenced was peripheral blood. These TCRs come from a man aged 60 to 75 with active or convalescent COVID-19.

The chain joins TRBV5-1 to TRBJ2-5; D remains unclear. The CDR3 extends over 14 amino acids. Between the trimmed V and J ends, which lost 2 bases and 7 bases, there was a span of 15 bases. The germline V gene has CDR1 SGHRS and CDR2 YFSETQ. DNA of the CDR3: TGCGCCAGCAGCTTTGGTCTCCTAGAAGGGACCCAGTACTTC. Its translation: CASSFGLLEGTQYF.

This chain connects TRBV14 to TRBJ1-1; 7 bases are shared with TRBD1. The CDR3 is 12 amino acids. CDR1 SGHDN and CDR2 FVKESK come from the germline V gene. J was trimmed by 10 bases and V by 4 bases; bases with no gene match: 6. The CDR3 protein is CASSPHRGPAFF. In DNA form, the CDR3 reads TGTGCCAGCAGCCCCCACAGGGGACCAGCTTTCTTT.

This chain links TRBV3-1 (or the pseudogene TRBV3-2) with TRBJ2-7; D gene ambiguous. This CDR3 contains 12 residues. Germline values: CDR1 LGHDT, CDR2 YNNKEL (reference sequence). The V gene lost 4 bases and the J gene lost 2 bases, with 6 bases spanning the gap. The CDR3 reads CASSRTAYEQYF. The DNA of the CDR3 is TGTGCCAGCAGCCGCACAGCCTACGAGCAGTACTTC.

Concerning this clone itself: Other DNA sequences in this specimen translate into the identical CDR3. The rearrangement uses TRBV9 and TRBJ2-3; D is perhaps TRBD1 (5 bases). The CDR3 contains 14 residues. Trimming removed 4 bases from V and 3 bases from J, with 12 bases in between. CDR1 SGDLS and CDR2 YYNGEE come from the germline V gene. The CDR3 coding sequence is TGTGCCAGCAGCCCGGCCGCAGGGACAGATACGCAGTATTTT. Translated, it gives CASSPAAGTDTQYF.

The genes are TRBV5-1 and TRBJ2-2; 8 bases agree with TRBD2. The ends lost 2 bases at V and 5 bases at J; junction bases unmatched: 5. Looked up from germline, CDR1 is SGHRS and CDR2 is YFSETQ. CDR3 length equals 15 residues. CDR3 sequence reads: CASSFGRADTGELFF. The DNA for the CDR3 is TGCGCCAGCAGCTTCGGGAGGGCTGATACCGGGGAGCTGTTTTTT. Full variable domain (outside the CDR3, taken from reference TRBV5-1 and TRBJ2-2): KAGVTQTPRYLIKTRGQQVTLSCSPISGHRSVSWYQQTPGQGLQFLFEYFSETQRNKGNFPGRFSGRQFSNSRSEMNVSTLELGDSALYLCASSFGRADTGELFFGEGSRLTVL.

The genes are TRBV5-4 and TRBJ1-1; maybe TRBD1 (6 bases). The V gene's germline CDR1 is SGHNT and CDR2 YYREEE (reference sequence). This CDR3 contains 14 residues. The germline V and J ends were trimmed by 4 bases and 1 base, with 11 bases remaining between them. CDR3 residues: CASSVRGGNTEAFF. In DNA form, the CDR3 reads TGTGCCAGCAGCGTCAGAGGGGGGAACACTGAAGCTTTCTTT.

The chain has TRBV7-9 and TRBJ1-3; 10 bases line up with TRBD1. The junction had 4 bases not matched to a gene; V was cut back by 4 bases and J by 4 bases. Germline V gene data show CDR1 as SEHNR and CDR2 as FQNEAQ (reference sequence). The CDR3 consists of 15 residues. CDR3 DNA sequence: TGTGCCAGCAGCTCTGACAGGGGGCAAGGAAACACCATATATTTT. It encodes CASSSDRGQGNTIYF. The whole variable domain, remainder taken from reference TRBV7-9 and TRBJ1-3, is DTGVSQNPRHKITKRGQNVTFRCDPISEHNRLYWYRQTLGQGPEFLTYFQNEAQLEKSRLLSDRFSAERPKGSFSTLEIQRTEQGDSAMYLCASSSDRGQGNTIYFGEGSWLTVV.

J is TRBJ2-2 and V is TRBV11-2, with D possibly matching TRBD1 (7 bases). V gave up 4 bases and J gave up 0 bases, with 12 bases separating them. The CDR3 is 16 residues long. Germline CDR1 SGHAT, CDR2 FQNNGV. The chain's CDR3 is CASSSGGYANTGELFF. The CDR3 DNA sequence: TGTGCCAGCAGCTCAGGGGGGTACGCGAACACCGGGGAGCTGTTTTTT.

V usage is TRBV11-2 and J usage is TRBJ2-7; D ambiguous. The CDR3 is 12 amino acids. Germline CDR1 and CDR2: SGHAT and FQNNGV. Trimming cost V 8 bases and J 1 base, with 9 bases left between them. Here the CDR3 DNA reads TGTGCCAGCCGCGGTCCTTCCTACGAGCAGTACTTC. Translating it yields CASRGPSYEQYF.

CDR3 DNA: TGTGCCAGCAGTTTAGGGCAGGTCTATGAAAAACTGTTTTTT. This translates into CASSLGQVYEKLFF. The V call is TRBV28, the J call TRBJ1-4; D gene unclear. CDR3 length: 14 residues. Trimming removed 2 bases from V and 6 bases from J, with 10 bases in between. From germline, CDR1 is MDHEN and CDR2 SYDVKM.

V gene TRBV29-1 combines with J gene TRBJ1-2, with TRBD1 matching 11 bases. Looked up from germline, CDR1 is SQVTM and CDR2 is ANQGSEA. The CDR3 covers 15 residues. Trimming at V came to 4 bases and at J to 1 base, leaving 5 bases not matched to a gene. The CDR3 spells CSVVGQGGDNYGYTF. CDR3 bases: TGCAGCGTTGTGGGACAGGGGGGCGATAACTATGGCTACACCTTC.

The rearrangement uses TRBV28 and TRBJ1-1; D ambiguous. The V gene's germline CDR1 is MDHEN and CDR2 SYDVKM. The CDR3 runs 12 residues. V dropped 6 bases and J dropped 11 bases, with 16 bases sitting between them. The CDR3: CASSIDKVEAFF. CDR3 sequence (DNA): TGTGCCAGCAGCATCGACAAGGTCGAGGCTTTCTTT.

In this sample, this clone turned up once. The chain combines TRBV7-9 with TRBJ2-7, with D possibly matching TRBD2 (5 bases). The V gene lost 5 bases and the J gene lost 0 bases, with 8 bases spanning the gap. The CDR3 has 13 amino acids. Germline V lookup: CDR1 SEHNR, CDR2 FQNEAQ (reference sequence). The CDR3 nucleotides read TGTGCCAGCAGCCCCGCGGGCTCCTACGAGCAGTACTTC. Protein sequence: CASSPAGSYEQYF. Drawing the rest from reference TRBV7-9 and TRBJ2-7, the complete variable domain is DTGVSQNPRHKITKRGQNVTFRCDPISEHNRLYWYRQTLGQGPEFLTYFQNEAQLEKSRLLSDRFSAERPKGSFSTLEIQRTEQGDSAMYLCASSPAGSYEQYFGPGTRLTVT.

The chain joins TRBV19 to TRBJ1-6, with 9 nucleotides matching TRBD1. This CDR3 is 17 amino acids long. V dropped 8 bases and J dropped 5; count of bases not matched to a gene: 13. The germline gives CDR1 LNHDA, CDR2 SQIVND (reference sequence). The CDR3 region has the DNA TGTGCCAGTGGGACAGGGCCCGGTCCGACCGATAATTCACCCCTCCACTTT. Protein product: CASGTGPGPTDNSPLHF.

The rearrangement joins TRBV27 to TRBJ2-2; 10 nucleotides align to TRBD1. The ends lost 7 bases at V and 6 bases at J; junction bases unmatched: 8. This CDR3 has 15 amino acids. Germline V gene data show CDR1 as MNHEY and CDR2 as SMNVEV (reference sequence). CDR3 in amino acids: CASTGTGARAGELFF. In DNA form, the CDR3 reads TGTGCCAGCACCGGGACAGGGGCACGCGCCGGGGAGCTGTTTTTT.

CDR3 residues: CASSLRDFGDNSPLHF. In DNA, the CDR3 is TGTGCCAGCTCGCTAAGGGACTTCGGGGATAATTCACCCCTCCACTTT. V and J are TRBV18 and TRBJ1-6; a possible D gene is TRBD1 (5 bases). Germline V gene lookup returns CDR1 KGHSH and CDR2 LQKENI. The germline V and J ends were trimmed by 6 bases and 5 bases, with 17 bases remaining between them. The CDR3 is made up of 16 amino acids.

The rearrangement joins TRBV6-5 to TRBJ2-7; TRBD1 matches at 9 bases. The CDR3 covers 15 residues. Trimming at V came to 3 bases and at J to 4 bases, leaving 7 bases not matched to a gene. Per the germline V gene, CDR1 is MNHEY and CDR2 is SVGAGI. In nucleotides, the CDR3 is TGTGCCAGCAGTTATTCGGACAGGGGACGGTACGAGCAGTACTTC. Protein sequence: CASSYSDRGRYEQYF.

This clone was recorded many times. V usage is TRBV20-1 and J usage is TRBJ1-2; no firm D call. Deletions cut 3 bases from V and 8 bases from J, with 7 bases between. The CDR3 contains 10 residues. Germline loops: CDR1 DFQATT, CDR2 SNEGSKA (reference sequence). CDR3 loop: CSASPEGYTF. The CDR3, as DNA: TGCAGTGCTAGTCCTGAGGGCTACACCTTC.

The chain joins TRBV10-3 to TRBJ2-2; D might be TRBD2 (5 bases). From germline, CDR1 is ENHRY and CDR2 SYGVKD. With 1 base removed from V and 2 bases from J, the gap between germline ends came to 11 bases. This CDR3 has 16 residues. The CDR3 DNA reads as TGTGCCATCAGTGAGTGGGTTAGCGCTAACACCGGGGAGCTGTTTTTT. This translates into CAISEWVSANTGELFF.

The DNA for the CDR3 is TGTGCCAGCGGCGCCCAGGGTTTTAAGTATCAGCCCCAGCATTTT. Translating it yields CASGAQGFKYQPQHF. This chain links TRBV6-4 with TRBJ1-5; weak D call: TRBD1 (5 bases). Trimming stripped 8 bases from V and 5 bases from J, with 19 bases between. The CDR3 loop spans 15 amino acids. CDR1 MRHNA and CDR2 SNTAGT come from the germline V gene.

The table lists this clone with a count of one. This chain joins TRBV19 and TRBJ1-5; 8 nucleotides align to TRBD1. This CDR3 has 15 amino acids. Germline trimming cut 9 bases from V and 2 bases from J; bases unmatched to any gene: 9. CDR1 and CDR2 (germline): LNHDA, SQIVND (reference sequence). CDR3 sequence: CASKTGDFGNQPQHF. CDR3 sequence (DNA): TGTGCCAGCAAGACAGGGGATTTTGGCAATCAGCCCCAGCATTTT.

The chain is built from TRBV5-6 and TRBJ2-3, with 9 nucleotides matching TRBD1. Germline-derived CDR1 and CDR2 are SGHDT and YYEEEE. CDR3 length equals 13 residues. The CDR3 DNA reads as TGTTCCTCGGCCCGGGACAGGGTAGATACGCAGTATTTT. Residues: CSSARDRVDTQYF.

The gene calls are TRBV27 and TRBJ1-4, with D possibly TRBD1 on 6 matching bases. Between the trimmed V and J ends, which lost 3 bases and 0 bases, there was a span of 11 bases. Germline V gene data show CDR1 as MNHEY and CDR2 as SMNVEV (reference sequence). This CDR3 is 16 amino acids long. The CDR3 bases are TGTGCCAGCAGTTTCACAAACAGGGCAACTAATGAAAAACTGTTTTTT. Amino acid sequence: CASSFTNRATNEKLFF.

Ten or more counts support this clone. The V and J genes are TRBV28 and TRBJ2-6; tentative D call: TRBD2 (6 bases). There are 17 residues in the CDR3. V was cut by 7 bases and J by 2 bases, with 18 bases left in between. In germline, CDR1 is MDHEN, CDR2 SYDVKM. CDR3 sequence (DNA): TGTGCCAGCACAACTTCTAGCGACCTCCCTGGGGCCAACGTCCTGACTTTC. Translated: CASTTSSDLPGANVLTF.

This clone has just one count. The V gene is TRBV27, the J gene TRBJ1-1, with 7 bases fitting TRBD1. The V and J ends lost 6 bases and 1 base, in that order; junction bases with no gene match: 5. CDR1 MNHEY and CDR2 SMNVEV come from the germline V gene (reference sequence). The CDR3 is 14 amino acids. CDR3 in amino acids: CASSRQGPNTEAFF. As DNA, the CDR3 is TGTGCCAGCAGCAGACAGGGCCCGAACACTGAAGCTTTCTTT.

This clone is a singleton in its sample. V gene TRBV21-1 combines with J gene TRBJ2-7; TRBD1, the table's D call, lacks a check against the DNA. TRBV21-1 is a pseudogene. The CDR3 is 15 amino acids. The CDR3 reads CASPFGQWYPYEQYF. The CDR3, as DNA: TGTGCCAGCCCGTTCGGACAGTGGTATCCCTACGAGCAGTACTTC.

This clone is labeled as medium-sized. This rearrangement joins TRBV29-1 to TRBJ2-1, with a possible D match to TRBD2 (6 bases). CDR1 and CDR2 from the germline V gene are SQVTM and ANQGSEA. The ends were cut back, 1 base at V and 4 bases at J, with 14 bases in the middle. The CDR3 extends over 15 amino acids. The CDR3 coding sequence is TGCAGCGTTGAAGTTTGGGACTCCCAATACAATGAGCAGTTCTTC. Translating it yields CSVEVWDSQYNEQFF.